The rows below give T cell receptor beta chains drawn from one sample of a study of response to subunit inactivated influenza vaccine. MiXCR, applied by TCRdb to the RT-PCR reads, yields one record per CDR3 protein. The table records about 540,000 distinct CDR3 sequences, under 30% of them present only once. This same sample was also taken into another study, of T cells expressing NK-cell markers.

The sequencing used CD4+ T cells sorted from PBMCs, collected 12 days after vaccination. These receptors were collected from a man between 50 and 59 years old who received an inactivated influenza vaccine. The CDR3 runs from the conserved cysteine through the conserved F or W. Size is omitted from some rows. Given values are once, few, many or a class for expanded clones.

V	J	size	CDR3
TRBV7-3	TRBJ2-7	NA	CASSQGRSSYEQYF
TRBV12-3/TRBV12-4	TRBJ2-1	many	CASQRGSSYNEQFF
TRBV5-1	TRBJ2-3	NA	CASSVPSGAADTQYF
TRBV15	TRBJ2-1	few	CATSSLGLNSSYNEQFF
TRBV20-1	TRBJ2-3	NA	CSARDEGRTDTQYF
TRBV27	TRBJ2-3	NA	CASSPRRAGPPDTQYF
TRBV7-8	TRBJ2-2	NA	CAAQGQGKWTGELFF
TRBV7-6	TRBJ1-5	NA	CASSLSAYSNQPQHF
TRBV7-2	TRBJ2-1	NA	CSSRSWGRGSYNEQFF
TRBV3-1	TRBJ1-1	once	CASSQVLGGGTEAFF
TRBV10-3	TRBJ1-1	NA	CAIGKGQGKNEAFF
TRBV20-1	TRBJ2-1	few	CSATQGWNEQFF
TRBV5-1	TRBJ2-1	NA	CASSFSEQSYNEQFF
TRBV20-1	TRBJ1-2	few	CSARVRLNYGYTF
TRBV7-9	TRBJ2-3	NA	CASTVLADTDTQYF
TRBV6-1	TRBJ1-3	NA	CASSEEEEGTIYF
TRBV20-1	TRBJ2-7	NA	CSAISGAPYEQYF
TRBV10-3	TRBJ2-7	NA	CAISEPTSGINEQYF
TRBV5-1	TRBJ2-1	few	CASSARLAGGLGNEQFF
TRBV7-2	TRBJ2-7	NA	CASSLTIQASYEQYF
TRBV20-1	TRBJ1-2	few	CSARGLVRGLYGYTF
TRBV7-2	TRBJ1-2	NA	CASSSRPRVAYGYTF
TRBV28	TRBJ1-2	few	CASSLMDRGPYGYTF
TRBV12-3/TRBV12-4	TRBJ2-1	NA	CASSRGTGRGGNEQFF